The rows below give T cell receptor beta chains drawn from one sample of a study of T-cell reconstitution after alpha-beta-depleted transplantation in children. TCRdb recomputed calls from the PCR reads with MiXCR, one row per CDR3 protein. The profile shows approximately 190,000 distinct CDR3 sequences, just under 6.5% of them singletons. The sample in question was PBMCs, obtained before TCRalphabeta/CD19-depleted stem cell transplant. Source of these receptors: a girl in the first two years of life with combined immunodeficiency, due to receive a stem cell transplant. CDR3s include the opening cysteine and the closing phenylalanine or tryptophan. The D gene is left open where the match is weak. Clone size is shown for a subset of rows, as once, few, many or a class of expanded clone.

j_gene	v_gene	abundance	d_gene	CDR3nt	CDR3aa
TRBJ1-1	TRBV4-1	many	NA	TGCGCCAGCAGCCAAAGCATCCGCCCTGAAGCTTTCTTT	CASSQSIRPEAFF
TRBJ2-7	TRBV7-9	many	NA	TGTGCCAGCAGCTTAGTTGCGTCGGACGAGCAGTACTTC	CASSLVASDEQYF
TRBJ2-7	TRBV12-3/TRBV12-4	many	NA	TGTGCCAGCAGTTTGGGGGAAGTGAGCGAGCAGTACTTC	CASSLGEVSEQYF
TRBJ2-5	TRBV2	many	NA	TGTGCCAGCAGTGCGGATACGGTGGGAGAGACCCAGTACTTC	CASSADTVGETQYF
TRBJ1-1	TRBV12-3/TRBV12-4	many	TRBD1	TGTGCCAGCAGTCCAAGACTGGACAGGGAAGCTTTCTTT	CASSPRLDREAFF
TRBJ1-1	TRBV6-1	many	TRBD1	TGTGCCAGCACCCAGACAGGGGGCCTCACTGAAGCTTTCTTT	CASTQTGGLTEAFF
TRBJ1-4	TRBV28	many	NA	TGTGCCAGCAGTTTGTGGACAGCCCTTAATGAAAAACTGTTTTTT	CASSLWTALNEKLFF
TRBJ2-3	TRBV15	many	TRBD2	TGTGCCACCACTCCCCAGCTAGCGGGGGGGCCCGATACGCAGTATTTT	CATTPQLAGGPDTQYF
TRBJ2-5	TRBV20-1	NA	TRBD2	TGCAGTGCTAGAGATTCAGAGCGGGGGCCGCGGGAGACCCAGTACTTC	CSARDSERGPRETQYF
TRBJ2-7	TRBV29-1	many	NA	TGCAGCGCGTGGGGCCTTACCTACGAGCAGTACTTC	CSAWGLTYEQYF
TRBJ2-1	TRBV29-1	many	TRBD1	TGCAGCGCAGAACTGACAGGGGCCTCCTACAATGAGCAGTTCTTC	CSAELTGASYNEQFF
TRBJ2-3	TRBV7-3	many	NA	TGTGCCAGCTCGTATGAAGCTAGCACAGATACGCAGTATTTT	CASSYEASTDTQYF
TRBJ2-7	TRBV29-1	many	TRBD1	TGCAGCGTCCTTGGGGACAGTGGCGAGCAGTACTTC	CSVLGDSGEQYF